This record covers a single T cell receptor beta chain. The antigen it binds to is not known. No quality values exist for individual bases; no much larger clone is one base distant. The data belong to a study of T cell changes during pregnancy in multiple sclerosis (dated by TCRdb to between 2019 and 2020). Concerning the study at large: In women with multiple sclerosis, the researchers looked at how the T cell repertoire shifted as pregnancy progressed.

CDR1 is given as SGHRS and CDR2 as YFSETQ, both from the germline V gene. From cysteine to phenylalanine, the CDR3 is 14 amino acids long. Only the CDR3 region is kept as DNA, spanning 42 bases read in frame from base 1. Trimming costs V 3 bases and J 1 base, and their ends lie 10 bases apart. The library relied on the immunoSEQ multiplex PCR assay. TCRdb provides this immuneACCESS table in a form limited to in-frame rearrangements. Some clones are lacking; in checked studies, under half of them reflect an unresolved V gene, and why the rest are absent is not known. Present in this sample are around 95,000 clones, about 93% of which were seen just once. Around 1.8% of the sample is in the top ten clones.

This material consisted of peripheral blood, taken after pregnancy. The chain is assembled from TRBV5-1 and TRBJ1-1, and the D gene may be TRBD1, 5 bases matching. This TCR came from a female donor in good health, enrolled as a control in a pregnancy study. The DNA sequence is as follows: TGCGCCAGCAGCTCCCCAACAGGGAACACTGAAGCTTTCTTT. Its translation is CASSSPTGNTEAFF.